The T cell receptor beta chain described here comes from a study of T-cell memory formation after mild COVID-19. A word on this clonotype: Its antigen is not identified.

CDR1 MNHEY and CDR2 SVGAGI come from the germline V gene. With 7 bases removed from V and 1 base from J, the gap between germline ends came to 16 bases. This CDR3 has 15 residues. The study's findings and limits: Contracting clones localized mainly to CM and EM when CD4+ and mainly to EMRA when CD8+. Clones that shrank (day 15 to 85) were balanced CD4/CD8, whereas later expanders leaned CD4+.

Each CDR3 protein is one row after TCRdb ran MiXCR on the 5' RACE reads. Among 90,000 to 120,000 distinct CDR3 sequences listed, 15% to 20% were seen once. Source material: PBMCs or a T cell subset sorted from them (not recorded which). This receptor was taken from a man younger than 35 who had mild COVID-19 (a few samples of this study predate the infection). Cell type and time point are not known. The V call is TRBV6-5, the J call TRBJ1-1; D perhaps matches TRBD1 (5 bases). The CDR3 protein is CASNSRGVGNTEAFF. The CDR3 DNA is TGTGCCAGCAATTCCCGAGGGGTAGGGAACACTGAAGCTTTCTTT.